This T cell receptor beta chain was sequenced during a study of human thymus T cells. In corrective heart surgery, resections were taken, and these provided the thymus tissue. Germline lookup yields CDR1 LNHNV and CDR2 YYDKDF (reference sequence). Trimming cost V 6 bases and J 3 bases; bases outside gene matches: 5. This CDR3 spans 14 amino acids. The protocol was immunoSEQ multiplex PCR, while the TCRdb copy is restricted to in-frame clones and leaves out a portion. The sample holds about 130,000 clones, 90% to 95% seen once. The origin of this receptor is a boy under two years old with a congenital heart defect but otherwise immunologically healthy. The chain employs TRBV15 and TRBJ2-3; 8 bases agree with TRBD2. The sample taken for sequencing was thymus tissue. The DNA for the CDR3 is TGTGCCACCAGGTCGCGGGGGGATACAGATACGCAGTATTTT. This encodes CATRSRGDTDTQYF.